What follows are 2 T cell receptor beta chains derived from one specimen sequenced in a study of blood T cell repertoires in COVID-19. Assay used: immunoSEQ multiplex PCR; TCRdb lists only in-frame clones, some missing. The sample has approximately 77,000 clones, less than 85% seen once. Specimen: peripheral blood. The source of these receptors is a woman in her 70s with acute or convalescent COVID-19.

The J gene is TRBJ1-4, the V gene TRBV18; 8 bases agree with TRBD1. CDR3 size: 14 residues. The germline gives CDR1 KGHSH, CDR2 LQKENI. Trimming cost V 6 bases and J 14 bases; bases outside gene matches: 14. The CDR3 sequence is CASSPDRAPLELFF. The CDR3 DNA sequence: TGTGCCAGCTCGCCGGACAGGGCTCCCCTCGAGCTGTTTTTT.

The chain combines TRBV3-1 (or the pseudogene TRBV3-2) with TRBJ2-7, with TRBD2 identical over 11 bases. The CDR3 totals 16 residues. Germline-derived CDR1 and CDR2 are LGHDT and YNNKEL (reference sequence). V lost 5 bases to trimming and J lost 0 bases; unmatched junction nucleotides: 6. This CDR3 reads CASSSRLAGSSYEQYF. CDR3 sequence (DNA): TGTGCCAGCAGCAGTCGACTAGCGGGGAGCTCCTACGAGCAGTACTTC.